Listed below are T cell receptor beta chains from one sample, sequenced in a study of blood T cells in healthy people across ages. In TCRdb, the 5' RACE reads were re-called with MiXCR into one record per CDR3 protein. The table lists roughly 700,000 distinct CDR3 sequences, roughly 49% of them singletons. Input material: blood. These receptors came from a woman aged 55-69 years in good health. The CDR3 runs from the conserved cysteine through the conserved F or W. The order of the fields is J gene, V gene, clone size, D gene, CDR3 DNA, CDR3 protein. A D gene is named only where the DNA matches it firmly. The listing skips clone size in some rows; elsewhere it reads once, few, many or a size class.

J gene: TRBJ2-7; V gene: TRBV5-6; clone size: few; D gene: NA; CDR3 DNA: TGTGCCAGCAGCTTGGCCGCCCGGGTCTACGAGCAGTACTTC; CDR3 protein: CASSLAARVYEQYF
J gene: TRBJ2-1; V gene: TRBV10-3; clone size: many; D gene: TRBD2; CDR3 DNA: TGTGCCATCAGTCTAGCGGGAGGGGATAGAAAGCAGTTCTTC; CDR3 protein: CAISLAGGDRKQFF
J gene: TRBJ2-1; V gene: TRBV14; clone size: few; D gene: NA; CDR3 DNA: TGTGCCAGCAGCCAGCGGGATCCCTCCTACAATGAGCAGTTCTTC; CDR3 protein: CASSQRDPSYNEQFF
J gene: TRBJ1-5; V gene: TRBV9; clone size: NA; D gene: NA; CDR3 DNA: TGTGCCAGCAGCGGCTGGGACATACCTCAGCCCCAGCATTTT; CDR3 protein: CASSGWDIPQPQHF
J gene: TRBJ2-1; V gene: TRBV7-9; clone size: few; D gene: NA; CDR3 DNA: TGTGCCTTCGCGACTAGGACCCCCTTAAGGGGAGGCCTTATTTACAATGAGCAGTTCTTC; CDR3 protein: CAFATRTPLRGGLIYNEQFF
J gene: TRBJ1-1; V gene: TRBV6-6; clone size: few; D gene: TRBD1; CDR3 DNA: TGTGCCAGCAGTTACCCTCGACAGGGGGCGAACACTGAAGCTTTCTTT; CDR3 protein: CASSYPRQGANTEAFF
J gene: TRBJ2-2; V gene: TRBV28; clone size: NA; D gene: NA; CDR3 DNA: TGTGCCAGCAGTTTAGACGGCACCGGGGAGCTGTTTTTT; CDR3 protein: CASSLDGTGELFF
J gene: TRBJ2-5; V gene: TRBV4-2; clone size: few; D gene: NA; CDR3 DNA: TGTGCCAGCAGCCAAGATGCTTGGGGGAAGACCCAGTACTTC; CDR3 protein: CASSQDAWGKTQYF
J gene: TRBJ2-5; V gene: TRBV7-2; clone size: few; D gene: NA; CDR3 DNA: TGTGCCAGCAGCGCCGGGACGGCCCGAATGGAGCAGTACTTC; CDR3 protein: CASSAGTARMEQYF
J gene: TRBJ2-7; V gene: TRBV5-6; clone size: NA; D gene: TRBD2; CDR3 DNA: TGTGCCAGCAGGTGGACTAGCGGGATCTCCTACAATGAGCAGTACTTC; CDR3 protein: CASRWTSGISYNEQYF
J gene: TRBJ2-6; V gene: TRBV7-6; clone size: NA; D gene: NA; CDR3 DNA: TGTGCCAGCAGCTTAGCGCTAGGGATGAGAGGGGCCAACGTCCTGACTTTC; CDR3 protein: CASSLALGMRGANVLTF
J gene: TRBJ2-5; V gene: TRBV20-1; clone size: NA; D gene: TRBD2; CDR3 DNA: TGCAGTGCCACGCTAGCGGGAGTTGAGACCCAGTACTTC; CDR3 protein: CSATLAGVETQYF
J gene: TRBJ2-5; V gene: TRBV6-5; clone size: NA; D gene: TRBD1; CDR3 DNA: TGTGCCAGCAGTTGGACAGGGGGCGATGGGGAGACCCAGTACTTC; CDR3 protein: CASSWTGGDGETQYF
J gene: TRBJ2-1; V gene: TRBV4-1; clone size: NA; D gene: NA; CDR3 DNA: TGCGCCAGCAGCCAACGGGGGGACAGCTACTACAATGAGCAGTTCTTC; CDR3 protein: CASSQRGDSYYNEQFF
J gene: TRBJ1-1; V gene: TRBV20-1; clone size: NA; D gene: TRBD1; CDR3 DNA: TGCAGTGCTAGAGATGTCCAGGGGGCCACTGAAGCTTTCTTT; CDR3 protein: CSARDVQGATEAFF
J gene: TRBJ2-5; V gene: TRBV3-1; clone size: NA; D gene: NA; CDR3 DNA: TGTGCCAGCAGCCAAGTGAACACCGAGCGGTACTTC; CDR3 protein: CASSQVNTERYF
J gene: TRBJ2-1; V gene: TRBV28; clone size: NA; D gene: NA; CDR3 DNA: TGTGCGAGCCAGGCTAGCGTTGATGAGCAGTTCTTC; CDR3 protein: CASQASVDEQFF
J gene: TRBJ2-7; V gene: TRBV5-6; clone size: NA; D gene: TRBD2; CDR3 DNA: TGTGCCAGCAGTAGACCGTCTAGCGGGAGATTCTCCTACGAGCAGTACTTC; CDR3 protein: CASSRPSSGRFSYEQYF
J gene: TRBJ1-2; V gene: TRBV20-1; clone size: few; D gene: TRBD1; CDR3 DNA: TGCAGTGCTAGAGGCGACCTGGGACAGGCTAACTATGGCTACACCTTC; CDR3 protein: CSARGDLGQANYGYTF
J gene: TRBJ1-4; V gene: TRBV7-9; clone size: NA; D gene: TRBD1; CDR3 DNA: TGTGCCAGCAGCCGGGGGGACAGGGTGTCCGAAAAACTGTTTTTT; CDR3 protein: CASSRGDRVSEKLFF
J gene: TRBJ1-2; V gene: TRBV7-2; clone size: NA; D gene: NA; CDR3 DNA: TGTGCCAGCAGCTTAAACCCAGGGCTAAACTATGGCTACACCTTC; CDR3 protein: CASSLNPGLNYGYTF
J gene: TRBJ2-1; V gene: TRBV5-1; clone size: NA; D gene: NA; CDR3 DNA: TGCGCCAGCAGCTTGTGGGCAGAGACCTACAATGAGCAGTTCTTC; CDR3 protein: CASSLWAETYNEQFF
J gene: TRBJ2-3; V gene: TRBV12-3/TRBV12-4; clone size: NA; D gene: NA; CDR3 DNA: TGTGCCAGCAGTTTTCAGCGAGATACGCAGTATTTT; CDR3 protein: CASSFQRDTQYF